Listed below are T cell receptor beta chains from one sample, sequenced in a study of CD8 T cells in ankylosing spondylitis. TCRdb analysed the 5' RACE reads with MiXCR anew, one entry per CDR3 protein. Among approximately 400,000 distinct CDR3 sequences listed, around 26% were seen once. The specimen was blood, either unsorted or a sorted T cell fraction (not recorded which). The receptor set was obtained from a male donor with ankylosing spondylitis. CDR3s include the opening cysteine and the closing phenylalanine or tryptophan. A D gene is named only where the DNA matches it firmly. Not every row has a clone size; where given, it reads once, few, many or a size class.

V gene: TRBV12-3/TRBV12-4; clone size: few; J gene: TRBJ1-5; D gene: TRBD1; CDR3 DNA: TGTGCCAGCAGTTACACCACAGGGGGCGTGGGGCCCCAGCATTTT; CDR3 protein: CASSYTTGGVGPQHF
V gene: TRBV11-1; clone size: once; J gene: TRBJ2-1; D gene: TRBD2; CDR3 DNA: TGTGCCAGCAGCAAAAGGACTAGCGGAAACAATGAGCAGTTCTTC; CDR3 protein: CASSKRTSGNNEQFF
V gene: TRBV20-1; clone size: few; J gene: TRBJ2-5; D gene: .; CDR3 DNA: TGCAGTGCTAGAGATTGGGCCGGGCAAGAGACCCAGTACTTC; CDR3 protein: CSARDWAGQETQYF
V gene: TRBV29-1; clone size: .; J gene: TRBJ2-3; D gene: TRBD2; CDR3 DNA: TGCAGCGCCGGCGGCGGGAGGGGCACAGATACGCAGTATTTT; CDR3 protein: CSAGGGRGTDTQYF
V gene: TRBV6-1; clone size: few; J gene: TRBJ2-2; D gene: .; CDR3 DNA: TGTGCCAGCAGCCGGACCCAAGTCAGGGCCGGGGAGCTGTTTTTT; CDR3 protein: CASSRTQVRAGELFF
V gene: TRBV5-1; clone size: .; J gene: TRBJ2-1; D gene: .; CDR3 DNA: TGCGCCAGCAGCTTGGAAGGGGGGGCTTATATACCGACGTCCTACAATGAGCAGTTCTTC; CDR3 protein: CASSLEGGAYIPTSYNEQFF
V gene: TRBV6-1; clone size: .; J gene: TRBJ2-1; D gene: TRBD2; CDR3 DNA: TGTGCCAGCACCCCAGATAGCGGGGGGTTTCGCGAGCAGTTCTTC; CDR3 protein: CASTPDSGGFREQFF
V gene: TRBV6-1; clone size: .; J gene: TRBJ2-1; D gene: .; CDR3 DNA: TGTGCCAGTCAGCGCGGGAACAATGAGCAGTTCTTC; CDR3 protein: CASQRGNNEQFF
V gene: TRBV20-1; clone size: .; J gene: TRBJ2-4; D gene: .; CDR3 DNA: TGCAGTGCTATAGATGGGCTAGCCAAAAACATTCAGTACTTC; CDR3 protein: CSAIDGLAKNIQYF
V gene: TRBV7-9; clone size: .; J gene: TRBJ2-2; D gene: .; CDR3 DNA: TGTGCCAGCAGCTTAACCAAGGGGAACACCGGGGAGCTGTTTTTT; CDR3 protein: CASSLTKGNTGELFF
V gene: TRBV20-1; clone size: .; J gene: TRBJ2-1; D gene: .; CDR3 DNA: TGCAGTACGCAACTAGCACAGTACAATGAGCAGTTCTTC; CDR3 protein: CSTQLAQYNEQFF
V gene: TRBV29-1; clone size: few; J gene: TRBJ2-7; D gene: TRBD1; CDR3 DNA: TGCAGCGTCGGGGGACAGGGGGCGATCTACGAGCAGTACTTC; CDR3 protein: CSVGGQGAIYEQYF
V gene: TRBV7-2; clone size: .; J gene: TRBJ2-5; D gene: .; CDR3 DNA: TGTGCCAGCAGTTCTACGGTGACCCAGTACTTC; CDR3 protein: CASSSTVTQYF
V gene: TRBV6-2/TRBV6-3; clone size: few; J gene: TRBJ2-1; D gene: .; CDR3 DNA: TGTGCCAGCAGTCCGCTAAGCGCCTACAATGAGCAGTTCTTC; CDR3 protein: CASSPLSAYNEQFF
V gene: TRBV7-8; clone size: .; J gene: TRBJ2-3; D gene: .; CDR3 DNA: TGTGCCAGCAGCAATACTAGGGGGGATACGCAGTATTTT; CDR3 protein: CASSNTRGDTQYF
V gene: TRBV20-1; clone size: .; J gene: TRBJ2-1; D gene: TRBD2; CDR3 DNA: TGCAGTGCAAGACTGGCGGGAGGTCATGAGCAGTTCTTC; CDR3 protein: CSARLAGGHEQFF
V gene: TRBV7-9; clone size: .; J gene: TRBJ2-1; D gene: .; CDR3 DNA: TGTGCCAGCAGCCCCCGGGGATCTGCCTACAATGAGCAGTTCTTC; CDR3 protein: CASSPRGSAYNEQFF
V gene: TRBV20-1; clone size: .; J gene: TRBJ2-1; D gene: .; CDR3 DNA: TGCAGTGCTTTTCCTTCTCGGTCCTACAATGAGCAGTTCTTC; CDR3 protein: CSAFPSRSYNEQFF
V gene: TRBV7-2; clone size: few; J gene: TRBJ2-2; D gene: .; CDR3 DNA: TGTGCCAGCAGCCGGGGGCTCAGGGACACCGGGGAGCTGTTTTTT; CDR3 protein: CASSRGLRDTGELFF
V gene: TRBV15; clone size: .; J gene: TRBJ2-3; D gene: .; CDR3 DNA: TGTGCCACCAGCAGAGACGGCAGGTTAGGAGATACGCAGTATTTT; CDR3 protein: CATSRDGRLGDTQYF
V gene: TRBV2; clone size: .; J gene: TRBJ2-4; D gene: .; CDR3 DNA: TGTGCCAGCAGGAAGGACAGCCTAAGTAAAAACATTCAGTACTTC; CDR3 protein: CASRKDSLSKNIQYF
V gene: TRBV12-3/TRBV12-4; clone size: many; J gene: TRBJ2-1; D gene: TRBD2; CDR3 DNA: TGTGCCAGCGAGACTAGCGGACTTTACAATGAGCAGTTCTTC; CDR3 protein: CASETSGLYNEQFF
V gene: TRBV29-1; clone size: .; J gene: TRBJ2-7; D gene: TRBD2; CDR3 DNA: TGCAGCGTTACCCCGGTGGGGGAGGGCGAGCAGTACTTC; CDR3 protein: CSVTPVGEGEQYF
V gene: TRBV19; clone size: once; J gene: TRBJ1-2; D gene: TRBD1; CDR3 DNA: TGTGCCAGTAATCCGGGACAGGGCTATGGCTACACCTTC; CDR3 protein: CASNPGQGYGYTF
V gene: TRBV7-2; clone size: .; J gene: TRBJ2-3; D gene: TRBD1; CDR3 DNA: TGTGCCAGCAGCCTCGGGACAGGGTATTATGATACGCAGTATTTT; CDR3 protein: CASSLGTGYYDTQYF
V gene: TRBV11-2; clone size: many; J gene: TRBJ2-2; D gene: TRBD1; CDR3 DNA: TGTGCCAGCAGCTATGGGACAGGGTACACCGGGGAGCTGTTTTTT; CDR3 protein: CASSYGTGYTGELFF
V gene: TRBV5-5; clone size: once; J gene: TRBJ2-2; D gene: .; CDR3 DNA: TGTGCCAGCAGCTTGGTACAGAGGTACGACGCGAACACCGGGGAGCTGTTTTTT; CDR3 protein: CASSLVQRYDANTGELFF
V gene: TRBV11-3; clone size: .; J gene: TRBJ2-1; D gene: .; CDR3 DNA: TGTGCCAGCAGCTTATTACCGACCCTGGGGAATGAGCAGTTCTTC; CDR3 protein: CASSLLPTLGNEQFF
V gene: TRBV20-1; clone size: few; J gene: TRBJ2-7; D gene: TRBD1; CDR3 DNA: TGCAGTGCTGGAAGGGGGCAGGGGGCGCAATACGAGCAGTACTTC; CDR3 protein: CSAGRGQGAQYEQYF
V gene: TRBV3-1; clone size: few; J gene: TRBJ2-6; D gene: TRBD1; CDR3 DNA: TGTGCCAGCAGCCATCCGGGACAGATCTCTCGGGCCAACGTCCTGACTTTC; CDR3 protein: CASSHPGQISRANVLTF
V gene: TRBV20-1; clone size: few; J gene: TRBJ2-1; D gene: .; CDR3 DNA: TGCAGTGCTAGAGACGCTAGCGACCTGTCCAATGAGCAGTTCTTC; CDR3 protein: CSARDASDLSNEQFF
V gene: TRBV29-1; clone size: .; J gene: TRBJ2-2; D gene: .; CDR3 DNA: TGCAGCGTTGGGCAGGGGATACAGACCGGGGAGCTGTTTTTT; CDR3 protein: CSVGQGIQTGELFF
V gene: TRBV29-1; clone size: many; J gene: TRBJ2-4; D gene: .; CDR3 DNA: TGCAGCGTCGTTCCCCCGCTAGCCAAAAACATTCAGTACTTC; CDR3 protein: CSVVPPLAKNIQYF
V gene: TRBV5-1; clone size: many; J gene: TRBJ2-2; D gene: .; CDR3 DNA: TGCGCCAGCAGTCGGGCCCCGGGCGGCGGGGAGCTGTTTTTT; CDR3 protein: CASSRAPGGGELFF
V gene: TRBV5-1; clone size: few; J gene: TRBJ2-3; D gene: .; CDR3 DNA: TGCGCCAGCAGCTTGGTAGGGGACCCCACAGATACGCAGTATTTT; CDR3 protein: CASSLVGDPTDTQYF
V gene: TRBV2; clone size: .; J gene: TRBJ2-7; D gene: .; CDR3 DNA: TGTGCCAGCAGTGGATCCTCACCTCCCGAGCAGTACTTC; CDR3 protein: CASSGSSPPEQYF
V gene: TRBV11-2; clone size: .; J gene: TRBJ1-1; D gene: .; CDR3 DNA: TGTGCCAGCAGCAGCCGGGACTTGGGGTTTTTCACTGAAGCTTTCTTT; CDR3 protein: CASSSRDLGFFTEAFF
V gene: TRBV5-1; clone size: .; J gene: TRBJ1-1; D gene: .; CDR3 DNA: TGCGCCAGCAGCCCCCTGTCGTCAGGGACGTTTGAAGCTTTCTTT; CDR3 protein: CASSPLSSGTFEAFF
V gene: TRBV7-9; clone size: few; J gene: TRBJ2-3; D gene: .; CDR3 DNA: TGTGCCAGCAGCTTAGCTAGCGACACTAATACGCAGTATTTT; CDR3 protein: CASSLASDTNTQYF
V gene: TRBV11-2; clone size: .; J gene: TRBJ1-1; D gene: .; CDR3 DNA: TGTGCCAGCAGCGAAACCACAGGGCCCACTGAAGCTTTCTTT; CDR3 protein: CASSETTGPTEAFF
V gene: TRBV19; clone size: .; J gene: TRBJ1-2; D gene: TRBD1; CDR3 DNA: TGTGCCAGTAGTCTACAGGGGGCGGGTGGCTACACCTTC; CDR3 protein: CASSLQGAGGYTF
V gene: TRBV7-2; clone size: many; J gene: TRBJ2-1; D gene: TRBD2; CDR3 DNA: TGTGCCAGCAGCCTTTGGACTAGCGGGAGGGCCAATGAGCAGTTCTTC; CDR3 protein: CASSLWTSGRANEQFF
V gene: TRBV20-1; clone size: few; J gene: TRBJ2-1; D gene: TRBD1; CDR3 DNA: TGCAGTGCTTCAGGACAGGGGGAGTACAATGAGCAGTTCTTC; CDR3 protein: CSASGQGEYNEQFF
V gene: TRBV14; clone size: few; J gene: TRBJ2-1; D gene: .; CDR3 DNA: TGTGCCAGCAGCCCCTGGGGCGATTTTGAGCAGTTCTTC; CDR3 protein: CASSPWGDFEQFF
V gene: TRBV5-1; clone size: few; J gene: TRBJ2-5; D gene: .; CDR3 DNA: TGCGCCAGCAGCTTCGGACAGTGGGAGACCCAGTACTTC; CDR3 protein: CASSFGQWETQYF
V gene: TRBV7-9; clone size: few; J gene: TRBJ2-1; D gene: TRBD2; CDR3 DNA: TGTGCCAGCAGCCATAGCGGGAGCGGGAGATGGGAGCAGTTCTTC; CDR3 protein: CASSHSGSGRWEQFF
V gene: TRBV6-1; clone size: .; J gene: TRBJ2-4; D gene: TRBD1; CDR3 DNA: TGTGCCAGCAGTGATCCGACAGGGCTCCTAGCCAAAAACATTCAGTACTTC; CDR3 protein: CASSDPTGLLAKNIQYF
V gene: TRBV20-1; clone size: .; J gene: TRBJ1-1; D gene: .; CDR3 DNA: TGCAGTGCTAGAGATAGCGAGACACAGAACACTGAAGCTTTCTTT; CDR3 protein: CSARDSETQNTEAFF
V gene: TRBV18; clone size: .; J gene: TRBJ1-5; D gene: .; CDR3 DNA: TGTGCCAGCTCATCCCATGCGGATCAGCCCCAGCATTTT; CDR3 protein: CASSSHADQPQHF
V gene: TRBV24-1; clone size: few; J gene: TRBJ1-2; D gene: .; CDR3 DNA: TGTGCCACCAGTGTCTACAGAGATTCTAACTATGGCTACACCTTC; CDR3 protein: CATSVYRDSNYGYTF
V gene: TRBV11-2; clone size: .; J gene: TRBJ2-1; D gene: .; CDR3 DNA: TGTGCCAGCAGCTTAGTCACAGGACCCTACAATGAGCAGTTCTTC; CDR3 protein: CASSLVTGPYNEQFF
V gene: TRBV3-1; clone size: few; J gene: TRBJ2-6; D gene: .; CDR3 DNA: TGTGCCAGCAGCCAGACGGGGACAAACGTCCTGACTTTC; CDR3 protein: CASSQTGTNVLTF
V gene: TRBV20-1; clone size: .; J gene: TRBJ2-1; D gene: TRBD2; CDR3 DNA: TGCAGTGCTTTCGGGACTAGCGGGCCCCTCAATGAGCAGTTCTTC; CDR3 protein: CSAFGTSGPLNEQFF
V gene: TRBV11-2; clone size: .; J gene: TRBJ2-1; D gene: .; CDR3 DNA: TGTGCCAGCAGCTTAGGCCCTCAGGCCCCCTACAATGAGCAGTTCTTC; CDR3 protein: CASSLGPQAPYNEQFF